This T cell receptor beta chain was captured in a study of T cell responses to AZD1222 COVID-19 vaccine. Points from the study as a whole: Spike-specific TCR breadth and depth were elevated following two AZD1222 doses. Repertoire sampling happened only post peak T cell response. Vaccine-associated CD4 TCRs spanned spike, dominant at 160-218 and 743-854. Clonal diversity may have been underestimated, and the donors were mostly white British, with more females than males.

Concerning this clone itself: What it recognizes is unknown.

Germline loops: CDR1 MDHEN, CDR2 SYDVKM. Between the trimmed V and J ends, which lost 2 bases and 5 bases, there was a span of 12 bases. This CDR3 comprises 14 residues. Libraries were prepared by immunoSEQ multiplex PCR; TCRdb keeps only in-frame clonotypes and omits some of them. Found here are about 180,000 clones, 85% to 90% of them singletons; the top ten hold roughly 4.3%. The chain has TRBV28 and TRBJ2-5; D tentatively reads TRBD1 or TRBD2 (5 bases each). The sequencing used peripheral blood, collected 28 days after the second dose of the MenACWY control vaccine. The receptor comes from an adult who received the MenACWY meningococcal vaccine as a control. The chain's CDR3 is CASSLGDRGETQYF. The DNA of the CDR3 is TGTGCCAGCAGTTTAGGGGACCGTGGGGAGACCCAGTACTTC.